This is a list of T cell receptor beta chains from one sample in a study of Ad26.COV2.S vaccination and SARS-CoV-2 variants. Generated by immunoSEQ multiplex PCR, the TCRdb table keeps only in-frame clones and is missing some. The repertoire holds about 330,000 clones, 85% to 90% seen once, with 5.5% in the top ten. Sequencing used peripheral blood, obtained in a trial of Ad26.COV2.S vaccine versus placebo. All receptors come from a person aged 18-60 years who received the Ad26.COV2.S COVID-19 vaccine or a placebo. CDR3s include the opening cysteine and the closing phenylalanine or tryptophan. Each record gives: J gene, V gene, CDR3 protein.

j_call: TRBJ2-7; v_call: TRBV5-6; cdr3_aa: CASSLGLGAYEQYF
j_call: TRBJ1-4; v_call: TRBV27; cdr3_aa: CASSLDRAANEKLFF
j_call: TRBJ1-1; v_call: TRBV6-2/TRBV6-3; cdr3_aa: CASSNTEAFF
j_call: TRBJ1-3; v_call: TRBV5-1; cdr3_aa: CASSLTHGSGNTIYF
j_call: TRBJ1-1; v_call: TRBV11-3; cdr3_aa: CASSAGGGNTEAFF
j_call: TRBJ1-2; v_call: TRBV18; cdr3_aa: CASSPPNTVYGYTF
j_call: TRBJ2-5; v_call: TRBV14; cdr3_aa: CASSPQGPGETQYF
j_call: TRBJ2-2; v_call: TRBV20-1; cdr3_aa: CSASFVTSGSPANTGELFF
j_call: TRBJ2-4; v_call: TRBV21-1; cdr3_aa: CASRTLNTKNIQYF
j_call: TRBJ2-2; v_call: TRBV10-3; cdr3_aa: CAISERLAGELFF
j_call: TRBJ2-1; v_call: TRBV18; cdr3_aa: CASSPEYAGGNEQFF
j_call: TRBJ1-1; v_call: TRBV5-1; cdr3_aa: CASRGQANTEAFF
j_call: TRBJ1-3; v_call: TRBV6-5; cdr3_aa: CASSYQAGNTIYF
j_call: TRBJ2-5; v_call: TRBV5-1; cdr3_aa: CASSSGVGVQETQYF
j_call: TRBJ1-2; v_call: TRBV2; cdr3_aa: CASSEDNRYGYTF
j_call: TRBJ2-1; v_call: TRBV29-1; cdr3_aa: CSVLYSGGNNEQFF
j_call: TRBJ1-2; v_call: TRBV11-2; cdr3_aa: CASSLGGAYGYTF
j_call: TRBJ1-2; v_call: TRBV2; cdr3_aa: CARGGTGIYGYTF
j_call: TRBJ1-2; v_call: TRBV19; cdr3_aa: CASSDRARSYGYTF
j_call: TRBJ2-2; v_call: TRBV10-2; cdr3_aa: CASSVAGGGTGELFF
j_call: TRBJ1-5; v_call: TRBV4-2; cdr3_aa: CASSQEGQFNQPQHF
j_call: TRBJ1-2; v_call: TRBV10-2; cdr3_aa: CASSESAGNGYTF
j_call: TRBJ2-5; v_call: TRBV28; cdr3_aa: CASRSGTGVPETQYF